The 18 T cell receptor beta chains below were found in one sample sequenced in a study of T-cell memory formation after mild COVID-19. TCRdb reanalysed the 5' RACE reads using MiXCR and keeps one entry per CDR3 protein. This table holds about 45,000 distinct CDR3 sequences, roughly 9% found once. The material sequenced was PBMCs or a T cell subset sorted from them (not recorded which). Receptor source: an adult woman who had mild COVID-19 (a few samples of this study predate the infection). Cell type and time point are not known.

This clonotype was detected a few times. The CDR3 DNA follows: TGTGCCAGCAGCCAAGGACTTGGACAGAACACCTACAATGAGCAGTTCTTC. It codes for CASSQGLGQNTYNEQFF. The chain joins TRBV3-1 to TRBJ2-1; a weak D match, TRBD1 (6 bases). V was cut by 1 base and J by 2 bases, with 15 bases left in between. Germline CDR1 reads LGHDT; CDR2 reads YNNKEL (reference sequence). The length of the CDR3 is 17 residues.

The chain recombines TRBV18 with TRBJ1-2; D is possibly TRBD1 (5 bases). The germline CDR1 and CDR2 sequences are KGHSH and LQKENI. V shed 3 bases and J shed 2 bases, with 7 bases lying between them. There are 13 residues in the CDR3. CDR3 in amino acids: CASSPGGNYGYTF. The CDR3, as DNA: TGTGCCAGCTCACCGGGGGGAAACTATGGCTACACCTTC.

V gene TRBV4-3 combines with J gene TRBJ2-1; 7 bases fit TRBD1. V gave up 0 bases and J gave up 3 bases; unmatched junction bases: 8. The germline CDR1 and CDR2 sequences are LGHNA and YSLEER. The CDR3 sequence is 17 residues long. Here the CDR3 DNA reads TGCGCCAGCAGCCAAGATTACGTGCGACAGGGCTACAATGAGCAGTTCTTC. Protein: CASSQDYVRQGYNEQFF.

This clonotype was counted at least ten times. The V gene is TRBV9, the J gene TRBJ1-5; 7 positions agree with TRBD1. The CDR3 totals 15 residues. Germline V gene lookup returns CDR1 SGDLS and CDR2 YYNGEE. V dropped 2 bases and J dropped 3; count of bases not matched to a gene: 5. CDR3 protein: CASSVAGTVNQPQHF. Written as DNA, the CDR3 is TGTGCCAGCAGCGTCGCCGGGACAGTCAATCAGCCCCAGCATTTT.

This CDR3 is CASRTWGGAGGELFF. CDR3 DNA sequence: TGTGCCAGCAGGACCTGGGGGGGGGCTGGCGGGGAGCTGTTTTTT. The chain is built from TRBV12-3 or TRBV12-4 and TRBJ2-2, with D perhaps TRBD2 (7 bases). The V end lost 6 bases, the J end lost 7 bases, and 18 bases lay between the germline ends. The CDR3 sequence is 15 residues long.

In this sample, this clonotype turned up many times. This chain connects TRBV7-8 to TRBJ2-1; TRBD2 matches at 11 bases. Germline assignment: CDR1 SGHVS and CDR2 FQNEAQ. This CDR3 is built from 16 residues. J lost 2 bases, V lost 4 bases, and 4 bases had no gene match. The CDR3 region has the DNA TGTGCCAGCAGCTCCACTAGCGGGAGAACCTACAATGAGCAGTTCTTC. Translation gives CASSSTSGRTYNEQFF.

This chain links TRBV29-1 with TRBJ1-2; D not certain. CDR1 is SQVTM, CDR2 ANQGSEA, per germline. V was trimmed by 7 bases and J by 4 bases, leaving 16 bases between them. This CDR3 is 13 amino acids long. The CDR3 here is CSAGSYMAYGYTF. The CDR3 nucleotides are TGCAGCGCGGGCAGCTATATGGCCTATGGCTACACCTTC.

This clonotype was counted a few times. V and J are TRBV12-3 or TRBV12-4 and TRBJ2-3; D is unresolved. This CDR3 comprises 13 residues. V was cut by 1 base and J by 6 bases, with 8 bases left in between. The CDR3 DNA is TGTGCCAGCAGTTTAGGTGACGGGGATACGCAGTATTTT. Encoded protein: CASSLGDGDTQYF.

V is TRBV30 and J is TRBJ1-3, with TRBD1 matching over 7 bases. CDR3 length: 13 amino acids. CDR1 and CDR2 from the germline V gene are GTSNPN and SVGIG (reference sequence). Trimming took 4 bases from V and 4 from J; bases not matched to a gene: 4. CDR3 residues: CAWTPDRGNTIYF. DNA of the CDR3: TGTGCCTGGACTCCGGACAGGGGAAACACCATATATTTT.

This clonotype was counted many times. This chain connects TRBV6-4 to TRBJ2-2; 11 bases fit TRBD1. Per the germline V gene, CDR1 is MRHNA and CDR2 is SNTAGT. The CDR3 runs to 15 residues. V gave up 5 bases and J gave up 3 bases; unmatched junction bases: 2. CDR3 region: CASSPGQGDTGELFF. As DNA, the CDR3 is TGTGCCAGCAGTCCGGGACAGGGGGACACCGGGGAGCTGTTTTTT.

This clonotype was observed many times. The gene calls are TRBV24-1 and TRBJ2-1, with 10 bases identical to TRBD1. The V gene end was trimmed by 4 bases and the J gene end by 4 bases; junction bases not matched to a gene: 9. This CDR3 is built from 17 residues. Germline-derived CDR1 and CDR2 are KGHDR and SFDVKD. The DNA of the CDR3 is TGTGCCACCAGTGAAACGACAGGGGGCCAAGGATACAATGAGCAGTTCTTC. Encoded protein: CATSETTGGQGYNEQFF.

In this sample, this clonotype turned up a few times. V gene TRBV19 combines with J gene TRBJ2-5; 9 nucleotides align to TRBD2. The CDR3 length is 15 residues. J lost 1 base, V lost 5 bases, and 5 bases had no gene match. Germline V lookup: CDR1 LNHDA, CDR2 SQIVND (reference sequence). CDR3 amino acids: CASSPRGGSQETQYF. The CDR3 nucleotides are TGTGCCAGTAGTCCGCGGGGGGGATCCCAAGAGACCCAGTACTTC.

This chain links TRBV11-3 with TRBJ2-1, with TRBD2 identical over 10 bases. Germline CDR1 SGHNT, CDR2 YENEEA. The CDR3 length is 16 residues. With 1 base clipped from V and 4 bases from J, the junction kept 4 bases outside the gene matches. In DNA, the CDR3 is TGTGCCAGCAGCTTAGGTGGTAGCGGGGGGTACAATGAGCAGTTCTTC. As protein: CASSLGGSGGYNEQFF. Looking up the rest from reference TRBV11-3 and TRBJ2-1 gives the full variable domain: EAGVVQSPRYKIIEKKQPVAFWCNPISGHNTLYWYLQNLGQGPELLIRYENEEAVDDSQLPKDRFSAERLKGVDSTLKIQPAELGDSAVYLCASSLGGSGGYNEQFFGPGTRLTVL.

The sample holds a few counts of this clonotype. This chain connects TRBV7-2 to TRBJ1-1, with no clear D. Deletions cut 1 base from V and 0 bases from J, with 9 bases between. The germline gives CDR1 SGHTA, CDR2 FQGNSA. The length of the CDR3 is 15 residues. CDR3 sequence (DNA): TGTGCCAGCAGCTTAGGATCGCGGGTGAACACTGAAGCTTTCTTT. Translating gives CASSLGSRVNTEAFF.

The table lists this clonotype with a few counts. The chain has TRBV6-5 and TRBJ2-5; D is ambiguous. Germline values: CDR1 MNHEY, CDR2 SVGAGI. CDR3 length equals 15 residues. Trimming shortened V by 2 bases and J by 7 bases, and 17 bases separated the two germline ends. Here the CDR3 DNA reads TGTGCCAGCAGTTACGGCGGACCTGGGGTGGGGACCCAGTACTTC. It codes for CASSYGGPGVGTQYF.

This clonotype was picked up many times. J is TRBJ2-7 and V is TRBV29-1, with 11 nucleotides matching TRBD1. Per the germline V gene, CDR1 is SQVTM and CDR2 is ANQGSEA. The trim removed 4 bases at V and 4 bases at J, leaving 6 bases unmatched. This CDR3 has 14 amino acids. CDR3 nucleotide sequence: TGCAGCGTTGTGGACAGGGGGCGAAGGTACGAGCAGTACTTC. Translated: CSVVDRGRRYEQYF.

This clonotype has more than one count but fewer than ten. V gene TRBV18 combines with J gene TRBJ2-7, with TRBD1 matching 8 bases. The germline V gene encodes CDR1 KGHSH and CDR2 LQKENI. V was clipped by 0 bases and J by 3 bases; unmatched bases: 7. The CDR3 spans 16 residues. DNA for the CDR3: TGTGCCAGCTCACCACCCGGGACAGGAAAAATCTACGAGCAGTACTTC. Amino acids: CASSPPGTGKIYEQYF. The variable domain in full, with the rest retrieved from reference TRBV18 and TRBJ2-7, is NAGVMQNPRHLVRRRGQEARLRCSPMKGHSHVYWYRQLPEEGLKFMVYLQKENIIDESGMPKERFSAEFPKEGPSILRIQQVVRGDSAAYFCASSPPGTGKIYEQYFGPGTRLTVT.

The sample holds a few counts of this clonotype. The chain's CDR3 is CASSLTLFGSPLHF. DNA of the CDR3: TGTGCCAGCAGCTTAACCCTATTTGGTTCACCCCTCCACTTT. V usage is TRBV7-3 and J usage is TRBJ1-6; no clear D gene. The germline V gene has CDR1 SGHTA and CDR2 FQGTGA. V lost 0 bases and J lost 9, with 9 bases in between. The CDR3 length is 14 residues.